The 5 T cell receptor beta chains below come from one sample, sequenced in a study of vaccination effects on CD4 cells after COVID-19. Measured with immunoSEQ multiplex PCR; TCRdb has only the in-frame clones, and not every one. The sample gives 50,000 or so clones, around 74% of which show up once; roughly 5.2% is in the top ten. These receptors are not linked to any known antigen. Subsequent to a culture period of nine to ten days, CD4+ T cells were isolated. This individual contracted SARS-CoV-2 between March and December 2020, as verified by PCR. Participants were given two doses of BNT162b2 or mRNA-1273 vaccine. The starting material was CD4+ T cells from PBMCs cultured without peptide, obtained after COVID-19 vaccination. Receptors originate from a human donor who had a prior SARS-CoV-2 infection.

This sequence joins TRBV5-6 and TRBJ2-5; D perhaps matches TRBD2 (5 bases). V was pared by 1 base and J by 1 base, with 11 bases between. This CDR3 comprises 15 residues. From germline, CDR1 is SGHDT and CDR2 YYEEEE. The CDR3 bases are TGTGCCAGCAGCTTGTTCGGGGTTTCCCAAGAGACCCAGTACTTC. It codes for CASSLFGVSQETQYF.

The table lists this clone with a count of one. The genes are TRBV3-1 (or the pseudogene TRBV3-2) and TRBJ2-5; 8 nucleotides match TRBD1. This CDR3 is 15 amino acids long. Per the germline V gene, CDR1 is LGHDT and CDR2 is YNNKEL (reference sequence). The ends lost 4 bases at V and 4 bases at J; junction bases unmatched: 8. The CDR3 region is CASSPRGRIPETQYF. Written as DNA, the CDR3 is TGTGCCAGCAGCCCCAGGGGGCGCATTCCAGAGACCCAGTACTTC.

V is TRBV28 and J is TRBJ2-7, with D unclear. Trimming shortened V by 7 bases and J by 2 bases, and 12 bases separated the two germline ends. The CDR3 covers 13 residues. Germline V gene data show CDR1 as MDHEN and CDR2 as SYDVKM. CDR3 loop: CASNLEMTYEQYF. In nucleotides, the CDR3 is TGTGCCAGCAATCTGGAGATGACCTACGAGCAGTACTTC.

The rearrangement links TRBV18 to TRBJ2-5; 9 nucleotides align to TRBD2. Germline lookup yields CDR1 KGHSH and CDR2 LQKENI. This CDR3 region has 15 residues. V shed 8 bases and J 5 bases; nucleotides not matched to a gene: 12. CDR3 residues: CASRPSSGAGETQYF. CDR3 nucleotides: TGTGCCAGCCGACCATCTAGCGGGGCCGGGGAGACCCAGTACTTC. Supplemented by reference TRBV18 and TRBJ2-5, the full variable domain reads NAGVMQNPRHLVRRRGQEARLRCSPMKGHSHVYWYRQLPEEGLKFMVYLQKENIIDESGMPKERFSAEFPKEGPSILRIQQVVRGDSAAYFCASRPSSGAGETQYFGPGTRLLVL.

The chain employs TRBV5-5 and TRBJ1-4; D is unresolved. The V gene's germline CDR1 is SGHKS and CDR2 YYEKEE (reference sequence). The CDR3 is made up of 14 amino acids. V was clipped by 0 bases and J by 5 bases, with 8 bases between them. As DNA, the CDR3 is TGTGCCAGCAGCTTGGGTCACCGGAATGAAAAACTGTTTTTT. Protein product: CASSLGHRNEKLFF.